This T cell receptor (beta chain) was documented in a study of technical replicates of blood from a few donors. The assay was immunoSEQ multiplex PCR, and TCRdb's table has in-frame clones only and misses some. The sample carries 70,000 to 95,000 clones, more than 85% recorded once. Losses at the gene ends were 7 bases for V and 4 bases for J; bases not matched to a gene: 11. CDR1 MDHEN and CDR2 SYDVKM come from the germline V gene. CDR3 length equals 15 residues. Input material: T cells isolated from PBMCs. The chain is built from TRBV28 and TRBJ1-1; 8 bases fit TRBD1. This clonotype originated in a human donor in good health. Some clones in this sample may be carry-over from other donors' samples. The CDR3 DNA reads TGTGCCAGCACTCGGACAGGGAGAATTGGCACTGAAGCTTTCTTT. Encoded protein: CASTRTGRIGTEAFF.